The clone carrying this T cell receptor (beta chain) has only a few counts. The target antigen is unknown. This sample was included in a study of T cells in Graves' hyperthyroidism and ophthalmopathy. Background on the study: The blood sample was taken at first diagnosis, before treatment began.

Study observations and caveats: The majority of expanded thyroid clonotypes above 0.001 also appeared in blood.

Germline loops: CDR1 SNHLY, CDR2 FYNNEI. This CDR3 region has 18 residues. V lost 2 bases to trimming and J lost 0 bases, with 14 bases between them. Diagnoses rested on clinical symptoms, serum thyroxine and TRAb, thyroid ultrasound and orbital computed tomography. It was less than 13 ml of fresh peripheral blood that supplied the PBMCs. Using RNA transcripts as the source, TCR beta CDR3 regions were amplified. HTBI primers were the set used in a first-round RT-PCR of the TCR CDR3. TCRdb reprocessed the multiplex PCR reads via MiXCR and lists one record per CDR3 protein. The repertoire holds about 380,000 distinct CDR3 sequences, with about 18% as singletons.

This TCR was sampled from a man between 18 and 35 years old with Graves' ophthalmopathy. Sequencing was done on a sample of blood. V is TRBV2 and J is TRBJ2-6, with D tentatively TRBD1 (8 bases). CDR3 residues: CASSEKRDRTSGANVLTF. The CDR3 DNA reads as TGTGCCAGCAGTGAAAAGCGGGACAGGACCTCTGGGGCCAACGTCCTGACTTTC.